One sample yielded the 18 T cell receptor beta chains listed below, sequenced in a study of cytomegalovirus exposure and HLA in healthy donors. The assay was immunoSEQ multiplex PCR, and TCRdb's table has in-frame clones only and misses some. The table includes around 120,000 clones, around 89% detected once. Material: PBMCs. Source of these receptors: a man younger than 30 in good health and CMV-seronegative.

The chain uses TRBV29-1 and TRBJ1-1; 7 bases are shared with TRBD1. J gave up 3 bases and V 6 bases, and 7 bases lay outside the gene matches. CDR1 and CDR2 (germline): SQVTM, ANQGSEA. The length of the CDR3 is 13 residues. The CDR3, as DNA: TGCAGCGTCAACAGGGGTTCGTACACTGAAGCTTTCTTT. Protein product: CSVNRGSYTEAFF.

Comment on this clone: Other DNA sequences within the sample encode an identical CDR3. The chain employs TRBV30 and TRBJ1-5; the match to TRBD1 covers 7 bases. The CDR3 has 15 residues. After removal of 1 base from V and 0 bases from J, the junction contained 3 bases not matched to a gene. Per the germline V gene, CDR1 is GTSNPN and CDR2 is SVGIG (reference sequence). The CDR3 region is CAWSEGAYSNQPQHF. Written as DNA, the CDR3 is TGTGCCTGGAGTGAGGGGGCCTATAGCAATCAGCCCCAGCATTTT.

The chain combines TRBV6-5 with TRBJ2-4, with 11 bases that match TRBD1. V shed 6 bases, J shed 3 bases, and the junction held 4 bases outside the gene matches. Looked up from germline, CDR1 is MNHEY and CDR2 is SVGAGI. The length of the CDR3 is 15 residues. For the CDR3, the DNA is TGTGCCAGCAGCAGGACAGGGGGCTTCAAAAACATTCAGTACTTC. This encodes CASSRTGGFKNIQYF.

This clone has only a few counts. This chain links TRBV19 with TRBJ1-1; D uncertain. Trimming cost V 4 bases and J 3 bases, with 12 bases left between them. This CDR3 has 14 amino acids. Looked up from germline, CDR1 is LNHDA and CDR2 is SQIVND (reference sequence). DNA for the CDR3: TGTGCCAGTAGTACCCGTCATGAGCACACTGAAGCTTTCTTT. Its protein product is CASSTRHEHTEAFF.

This chain connects TRBV7-9 to TRBJ2-7; unclear D gene. Trimming removed 2 bases at V and 3 bases at J, with 5 bases between. CDR3 size: 12 residues. Germline V gene sequence: CDR1 SEHNR, CDR2 FQNEAQ (reference sequence). The CDR3 reads CASSLIGYEQYF. CDR3 DNA sequence: TGTGCCAGCAGCTTAATCGGCTACGAGCAGTACTTC. Based on the CDR3 plus reference TRBV7-9 and TRBJ2-7, the full variable domain is DTGVSQNPRHKITKRGQNVTFRCDPISEHNRLYWYRQTLGQGPEFLTYFQNEAQLEKSRLLSDRFSAERPKGSFSTLEIQRTEQGDSAMYLCASSLIGYEQYFGPGTRLTVT.

The V call is TRBV6-1, the J call TRBJ2-7, with D perhaps matching TRBD1 (6 bases). The V and J ends lost 2 bases and 3 bases respectively, with 11 bases between them. The germline V gene has CDR1 MNHNS and CDR2 SASEGT. CDR3 length equals 14 residues. Here the CDR3 reads CASSENRDFYEQYF. The CDR3 DNA reads TGTGCCAGCAGTGAAAACAGGGATTTCTACGAGCAGTACTTC.

The genes are TRBV5-1 and TRBJ2-1; 10 bases agree with TRBD1. The CDR3 spans 14 residues. The germline V gene encodes CDR1 SGHRS and CDR2 YFSETQ. J gave up 8 bases and V 7 bases, and 9 bases lay outside the gene matches. CDR3 in amino acids: CASYRGTGEDEQFF. The CDR3 nucleotides are TGCGCCAGCTATAGGGGGACAGGGGAGGATGAGCAGTTCTTC.

This sequence joins TRBV18 and TRBJ1-1; 7 bases line up with TRBD1. Germline assignment: CDR1 KGHSH and CDR2 LQKENI. This CDR3 is 15 amino acids long. Losses at the gene ends were 0 bases for V and 3 bases for J; bases not matched to a gene: 4. Here the CDR3 DNA reads TGTGCCAGCTCACCACCTATACAGGGGTACACTGAAGCTTTCTTT. Its protein is CASSPPIQGYTEAFF.

The chain recombines TRBV19 with TRBJ2-5; a possible D gene is TRBD1 (5 bases). The CDR3 runs 15 residues. Germline V lookup: CDR1 LNHDA, CDR2 SQIVND (reference sequence). The V end lost 2 bases, the J end lost 4 bases, and 14 bases lay between the germline ends. In DNA form, the CDR3 reads TGTGCCAGTAGTATACAGGGTAATCCGGCAGAGACCCAGTACTTC. Translated: CASSIQGNPAETQYF.

This chain connects TRBV7-9 to TRBJ2-2; no clear D gene. CDR1 is SEHNR, CDR2 FQNEAQ, per germline (reference sequence). Trimming took 2 bases from V and 3 from J, leaving 13 bases between them. This CDR3 contains 16 residues. The CDR3 DNA reads TGTGCCAGCAGCTTAAACGTCGGCGGTCACACCGGGGAGCTGTTTTTT. It codes for CASSLNVGGHTGELFF.

The CDR3 DNA reads TGTGCCAGCACCCTGATAGGGGGCCGGAACACTGAAGCTTTCTTT. Translating it yields CASTLIGGRNTEAFF. This chain links TRBV11-2 with TRBJ1-1; 7 bases are a match to TRBD1. V lost 7 bases and J lost 1; bases outside the gene matches: 9. CDR3 size: 15 residues. CDR1 is SGHAT and CDR2 is FQNNGV in the germline V gene.

The chain couples TRBV28 to TRBJ1-2; D gene unclear. V dropped 4 bases and J dropped 2 bases, with 11 bases sitting between them. Germline V gene sequence: CDR1 MDHEN, CDR2 SYDVKM. The CDR3 is made up of 14 amino acids. This CDR3 is CASSYTISNYGYTF. Written as DNA, the CDR3 is TGTGCCAGCAGTTATACAATATCCAACTATGGCTACACCTTC.

The chain recombines TRBV28 with TRBJ1-6, with a tentative D call TRBD1 (5 bases). The V gene lost 6 bases and the J gene lost 5 bases, with 14 bases spanning the gap. The CDR3 consists of 15 residues. Germline CDR1 reads MDHEN; CDR2 reads SYDVKM. CDR3 nucleotide sequence: TGTGCCAGCAGCGCCCCAACAGGTCATAATTCACCCCTCCACTTT. As protein: CASSAPTGHNSPLHF.

The rearrangement links TRBV6-1 to TRBJ2-3, with a possible D match to TRBD1 (5 bases). V was trimmed by 3 bases and J by 1 base, leaving 14 bases between them. Germline-derived CDR1 and CDR2 are MNHNS and SASEGT. The CDR3 contains 16 residues. CDR3 sequence: CASSEDTPWGTDTQYF. DNA for the CDR3: TGTGCCAGCAGTGAGGACACCCCTTGGGGCACAGATACGCAGTATTTT.

The chain carries TRBV4-2 and TRBJ1-4, with D possibly TRBD1 on 5 matching bases. Trimming removed 4 bases from V and 0 bases from J, with 12 bases in between. The germline CDR1 and CDR2 sequences are LGHNA and YNFKEQ. This CDR3 contains 16 residues. As DNA, the CDR3 is TGTGCCAGCAGCCGCCGAGAACAGGCAACTAATGAAAAACTGTTTTTT. Protein product: CASSRREQATNEKLFF.

The rearrangement joins TRBV4-1 to TRBJ2-7; the match to TRBD1 covers 11 bases. Unmatched junction bases numbered 9, after V lost 2 bases and J lost 6 bases. This CDR3 comprises 16 residues. Germline values: CDR1 MGHRA, CDR2 YSYEKL. In DNA form, the CDR3 reads TGCGCCAGCAGCCAAAACCCGGGGACAGGGGGAGGCGAGCAGTACTTC. Its protein is CASSQNPGTGGGEQYF.

This clone was detected once. The CDR3 sequence is CASSLLLREDQTDTQYF. CDR3 in DNA: TGTGCCAGCAGCTTACTTTTGCGGGAGGATCAGACAGATACGCAGTATTTT. The chain employs TRBV11-3 and TRBJ2-3, with 8 positions matching TRBD2. The V and J ends lost 2 bases and 3 bases, in that order; junction bases with no gene match: 10. There are 17 residues in the CDR3. Germline V gives CDR1 SGHNT, CDR2 YENEEA.

The chain recombines TRBV9 with TRBJ2-1; D call uncertain. Germline V gives CDR1 SGDLS, CDR2 YYNGEE. The V end was cut by 2 bases, the J end by 9 bases, with 3 bases between. The CDR3 has 10 residues. CDR3 nucleotides: TGTGCCAGCAGCGTCTGTGAGCAGTTCTTC. This gives the protein CASSVCEQFF. Combining the CDR3 with reference TRBV9 and TRBJ2-1 gives the whole variable domain DSGVTQTPKHLITATGQRVTLRCSPRSGDLSVYWYQQSLDQGLQFLIQYYNGEERAKGNILERFSAQQFPDLHSELNLSSLELGDSALYFCASSVCEQFFGPGTRLTVL.